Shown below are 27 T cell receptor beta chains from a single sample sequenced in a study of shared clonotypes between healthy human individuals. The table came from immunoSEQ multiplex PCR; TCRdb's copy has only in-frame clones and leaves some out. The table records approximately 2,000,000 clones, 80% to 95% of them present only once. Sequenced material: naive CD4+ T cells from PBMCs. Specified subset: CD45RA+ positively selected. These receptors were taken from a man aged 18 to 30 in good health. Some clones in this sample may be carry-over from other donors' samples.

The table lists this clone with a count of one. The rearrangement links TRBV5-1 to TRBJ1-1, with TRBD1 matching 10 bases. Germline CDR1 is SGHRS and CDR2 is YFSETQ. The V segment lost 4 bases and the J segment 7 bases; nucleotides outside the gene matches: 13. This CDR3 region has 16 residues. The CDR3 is CASSHAPGQGFGEAFF. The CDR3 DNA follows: TGCGCCAGCAGCCATGCCCCGGGACAGGGGTTTGGTGAAGCTTTCTTT.

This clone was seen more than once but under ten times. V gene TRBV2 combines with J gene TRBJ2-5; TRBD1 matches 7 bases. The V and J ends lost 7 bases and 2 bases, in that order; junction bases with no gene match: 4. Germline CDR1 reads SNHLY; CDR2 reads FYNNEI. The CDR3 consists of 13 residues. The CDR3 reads CASMNRGQETQYF. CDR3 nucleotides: TGTGCCAGCATGAACAGGGGTCAAGAGACCCAGTACTTC. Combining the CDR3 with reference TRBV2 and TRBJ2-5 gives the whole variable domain EPEVTQTPSHQVTQMGQEVILRCVPISNHLYFYWYRQILGQKVEFLVSFYNNEISEKSEIFDDQFSVERPDGSNFTLKIRSTKLEDSAMYFCASMNRGQETQYFGPGTRLLVL.

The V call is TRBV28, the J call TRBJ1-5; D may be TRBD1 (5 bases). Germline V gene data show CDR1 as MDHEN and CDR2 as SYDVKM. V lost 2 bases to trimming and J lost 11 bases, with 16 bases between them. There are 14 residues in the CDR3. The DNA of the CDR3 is TGTGCCAGCAGTTTAGGAAATGGGGGAGGGACCCAGCATTTT. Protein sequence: CASSLGNGGGTQHF.

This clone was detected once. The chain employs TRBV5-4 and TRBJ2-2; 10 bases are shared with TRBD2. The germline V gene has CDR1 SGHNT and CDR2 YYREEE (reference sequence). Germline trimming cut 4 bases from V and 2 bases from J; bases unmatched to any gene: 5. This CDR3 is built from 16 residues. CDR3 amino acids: CASSRRLAGNTGELFF. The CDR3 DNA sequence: TGTGCCAGCAGCCGCCGACTAGCGGGCAACACCGGGGAGCTGTTTTTT.

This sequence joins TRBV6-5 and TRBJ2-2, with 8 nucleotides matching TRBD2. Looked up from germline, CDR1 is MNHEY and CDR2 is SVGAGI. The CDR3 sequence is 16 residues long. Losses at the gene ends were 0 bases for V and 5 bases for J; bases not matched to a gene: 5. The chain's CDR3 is CASSYSPGGGTGELFF. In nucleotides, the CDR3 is TGTGCCAGCAGTTACTCGCCGGGAGGGGGAACCGGGGAGCTGTTTTTT.

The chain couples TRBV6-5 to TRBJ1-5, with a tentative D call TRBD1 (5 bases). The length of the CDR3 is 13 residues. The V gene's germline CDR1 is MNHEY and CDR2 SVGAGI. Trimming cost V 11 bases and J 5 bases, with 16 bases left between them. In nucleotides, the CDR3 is TGTGCCGCCCCCCGGGGGGATTATCAGCCCCAGCATTTT. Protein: CAAPRGDYQPQHF.

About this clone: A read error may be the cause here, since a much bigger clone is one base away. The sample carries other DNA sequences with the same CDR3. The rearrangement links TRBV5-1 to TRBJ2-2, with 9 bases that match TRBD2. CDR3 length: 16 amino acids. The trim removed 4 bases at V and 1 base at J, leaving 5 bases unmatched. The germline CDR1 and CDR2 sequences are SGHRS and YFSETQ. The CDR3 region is CASSPRLAENTGELFF. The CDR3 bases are TGCGCCAGCAGCCCCCGACTAGCGGAGAACACCGGGGAGCTGTTTTTT.

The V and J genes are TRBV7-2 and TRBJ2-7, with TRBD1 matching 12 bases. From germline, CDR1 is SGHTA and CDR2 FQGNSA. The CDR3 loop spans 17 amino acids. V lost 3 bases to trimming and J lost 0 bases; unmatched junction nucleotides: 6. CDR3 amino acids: CASSFLGGQGASYEQYF. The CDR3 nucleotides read TGTGCCAGCAGCTTTTTAGGGGGACAGGGGGCCTCCTACGAGCAGTACTTC. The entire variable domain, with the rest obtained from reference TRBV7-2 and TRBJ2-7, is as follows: GAGVSQSPSNKVTEKGKDVELRCDPISGHTALYWYRQSLGQGLEFLIYFQGNSAPDKSGLPSDRFSAERTGGSVSTLTIQRTQQEDSAVYLCASSFLGGQGASYEQYFGPGTRLTVT.

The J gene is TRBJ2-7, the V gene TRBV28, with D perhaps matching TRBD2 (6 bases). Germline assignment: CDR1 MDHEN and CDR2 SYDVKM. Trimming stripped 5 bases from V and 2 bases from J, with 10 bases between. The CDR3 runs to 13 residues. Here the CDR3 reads CASSRRGTYEQYF. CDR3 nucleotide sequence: TGTGCCAGCAGTAGGAGGGGCACCTACGAGCAGTACTTC. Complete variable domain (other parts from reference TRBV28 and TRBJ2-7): DVKVTQSSRYLVKRTGEKVFLECVQDMDHENMFWYRQDPGLGLRLIYFSYDVKMKEKGDIPEGYSVSREKKERFSLILESASTNQTSMYLCASSRRGTYEQYFGPGTRLTVT.

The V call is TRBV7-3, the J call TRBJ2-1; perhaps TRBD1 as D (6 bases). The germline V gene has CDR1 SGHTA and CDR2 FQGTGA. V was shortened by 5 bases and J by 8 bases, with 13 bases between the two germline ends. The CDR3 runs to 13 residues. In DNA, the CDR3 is TGTGCCAGCAGCCGTTCAGGGGCCCATGAGCAGTTCTTC. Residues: CASSRSGAHEQFF.

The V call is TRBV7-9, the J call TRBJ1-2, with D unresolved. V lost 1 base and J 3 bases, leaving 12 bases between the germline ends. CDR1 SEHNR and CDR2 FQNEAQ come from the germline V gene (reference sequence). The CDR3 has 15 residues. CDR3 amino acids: CASSLEPARDYGYTF. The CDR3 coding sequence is TGTGCCAGCAGCTTAGAGCCAGCGAGAGACTATGGCTACACCTTC.

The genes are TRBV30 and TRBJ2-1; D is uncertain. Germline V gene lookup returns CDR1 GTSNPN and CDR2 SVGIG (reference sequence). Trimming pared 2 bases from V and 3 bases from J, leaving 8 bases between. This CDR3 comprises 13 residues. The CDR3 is CAWSHPLYNEQFF. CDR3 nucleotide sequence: TGTGCCTGGAGTCACCCCCTCTACAATGAGCAGTTCTTC.

The CDR3: CASTGGGELFF. DNA for the CDR3: TGTGCCAGTACGGGAGGCGGGGAGCTGTTTTTT. The chain has TRBV19 and TRBJ2-2; 7 bases line up with TRBD2. CDR3 size: 11 residues. In germline, CDR1 is LNHDA, CDR2 SQIVND (reference sequence). Germline trimming cut 7 bases from V and 7 bases from J; bases unmatched to any gene: 0.

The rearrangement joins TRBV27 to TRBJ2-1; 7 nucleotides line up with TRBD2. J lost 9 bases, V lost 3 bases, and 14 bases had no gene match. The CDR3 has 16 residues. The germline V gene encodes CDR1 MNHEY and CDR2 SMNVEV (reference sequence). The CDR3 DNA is TGTGCCAGCAGTTTCGGTGGGAGGGCCTATCGGACTGAGCAGTTCTTC. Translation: CASSFGGRAYRTEQFF.

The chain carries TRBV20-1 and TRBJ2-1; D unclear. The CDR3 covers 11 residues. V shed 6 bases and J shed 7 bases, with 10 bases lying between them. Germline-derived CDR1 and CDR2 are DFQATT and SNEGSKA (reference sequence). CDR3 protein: CSARFENEQFF. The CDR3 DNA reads TGCAGTGCCAGATTCGAAAATGAGCAGTTCTTC.

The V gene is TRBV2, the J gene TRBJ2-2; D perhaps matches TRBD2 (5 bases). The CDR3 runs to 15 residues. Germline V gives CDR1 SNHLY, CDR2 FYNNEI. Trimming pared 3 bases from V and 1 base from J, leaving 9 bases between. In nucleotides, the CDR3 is TGTGCCAGCAGTGATTCGGGATGGAACACCGGGGAGCTGTTTTTT. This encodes CASSDSGWNTGELFF.

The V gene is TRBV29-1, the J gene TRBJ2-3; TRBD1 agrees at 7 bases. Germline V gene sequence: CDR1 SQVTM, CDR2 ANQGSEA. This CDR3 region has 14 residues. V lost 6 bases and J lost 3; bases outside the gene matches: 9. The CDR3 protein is CSVATGLGTDTQYF. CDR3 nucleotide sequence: TGCAGCGTAGCGACAGGGTTGGGGACAGATACGCAGTATTTT.

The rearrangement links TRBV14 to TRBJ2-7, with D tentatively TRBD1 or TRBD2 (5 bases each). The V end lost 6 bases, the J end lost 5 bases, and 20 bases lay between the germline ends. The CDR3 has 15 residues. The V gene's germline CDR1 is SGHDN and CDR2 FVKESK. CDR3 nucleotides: TGTGCCAGCAGTCGTTGGGGAGAGGGGCAAAACGAGCAGTACTTC. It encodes CASSRWGEGQNEQYF.

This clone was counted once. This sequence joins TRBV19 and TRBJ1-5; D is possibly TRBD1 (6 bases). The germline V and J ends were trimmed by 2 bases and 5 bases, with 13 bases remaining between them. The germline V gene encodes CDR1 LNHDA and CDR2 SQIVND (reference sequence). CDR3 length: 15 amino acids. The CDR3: CASSIHTAGDQPQHF. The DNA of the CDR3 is TGTGCCAGTAGTATACACACCGCAGGGGATCAGCCCCAGCATTTT. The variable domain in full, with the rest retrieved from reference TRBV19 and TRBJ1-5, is DGGITQSPKYLFRKEGQNVTLSCEQNLNHDAMYWYRQDPGQGLRLIYYSQIVNDFQKGDIAEGYSVSREKKESFPLTVTSAQKNPTAFYLCASSIHTAGDQPQHFGDGTRLSIL.

The CDR3 region has the DNA TGTGCCAGCAGCGTTTTCTCCGGGACCTCCTACAATGAGCAGTTCTTC. Its protein is CASSVFSGTSYNEQFF. The chain has TRBV9 and TRBJ2-1; D assignment may be TRBD1 or TRBD2 (5 bases each). With 2 bases removed from V and 0 bases from J, the gap between germline ends came to 12 bases. The CDR3 spans 16 residues. In germline, CDR1 is SGDLS, CDR2 YYNGEE.

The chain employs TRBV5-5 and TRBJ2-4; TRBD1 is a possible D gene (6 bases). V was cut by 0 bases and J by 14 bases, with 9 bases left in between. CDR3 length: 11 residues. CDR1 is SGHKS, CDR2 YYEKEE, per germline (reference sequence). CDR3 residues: CASSLGPGEYF. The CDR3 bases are TGTGCCAGCAGCTTGGGACCAGGGGAGTACTTC.

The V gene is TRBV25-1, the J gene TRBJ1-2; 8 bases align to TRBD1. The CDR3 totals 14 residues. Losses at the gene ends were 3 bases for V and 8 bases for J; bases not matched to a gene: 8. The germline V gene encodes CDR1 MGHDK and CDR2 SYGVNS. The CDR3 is CASSDGQGSWGYTF. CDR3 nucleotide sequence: TGTGCCAGCAGTGACGGACAGGGAAGTTGGGGCTACACCTTC.

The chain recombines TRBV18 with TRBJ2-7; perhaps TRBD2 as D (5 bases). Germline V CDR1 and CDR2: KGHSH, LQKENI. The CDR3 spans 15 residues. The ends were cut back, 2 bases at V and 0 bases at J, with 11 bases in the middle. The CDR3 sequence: CASSPILGSSYEQYF. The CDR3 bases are TGTGCCAGCTCACCAATCTTGGGGAGCTCCTACGAGCAGTACTTC.

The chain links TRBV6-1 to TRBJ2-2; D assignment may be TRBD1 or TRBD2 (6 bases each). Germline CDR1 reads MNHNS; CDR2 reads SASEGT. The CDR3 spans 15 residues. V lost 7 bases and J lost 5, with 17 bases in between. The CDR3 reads CASIRAGGGTGELFF. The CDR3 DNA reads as TGTGCCAGCATCAGGGCAGGAGGGGGGACCGGGGAGCTGTTTTTT.

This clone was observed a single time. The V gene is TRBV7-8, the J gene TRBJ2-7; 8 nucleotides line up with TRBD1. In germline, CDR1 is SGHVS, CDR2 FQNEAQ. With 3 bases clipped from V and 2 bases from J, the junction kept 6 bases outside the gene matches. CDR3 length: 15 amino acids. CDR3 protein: CASSLTGTGAYEQYF. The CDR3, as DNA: TGTGCCAGCAGCTTGACCGGGACAGGAGCCTACGAGCAGTACTTC.

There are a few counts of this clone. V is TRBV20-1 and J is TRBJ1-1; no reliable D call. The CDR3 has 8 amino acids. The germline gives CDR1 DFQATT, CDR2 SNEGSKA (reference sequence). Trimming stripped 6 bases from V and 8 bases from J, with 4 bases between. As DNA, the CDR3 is TGCAGTGCCGGGGAAGCTTTCTTT. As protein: CSAGEAFF.

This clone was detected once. CDR3 residues: CASRTQGEEAEAFF. The CDR3 DNA sequence: TGTGCCAGCAGGACCCAGGGTGAAGAGGCTGAAGCTTTCTTT. The chain joins TRBV19 to TRBJ1-1, with D perhaps TRBD1 (5 bases). Germline CDR1 and CDR2: LNHDA and SQIVND (reference sequence). The CDR3 consists of 14 residues. The germline V and J ends were trimmed by 9 bases and 6 bases, with 20 bases remaining between them.